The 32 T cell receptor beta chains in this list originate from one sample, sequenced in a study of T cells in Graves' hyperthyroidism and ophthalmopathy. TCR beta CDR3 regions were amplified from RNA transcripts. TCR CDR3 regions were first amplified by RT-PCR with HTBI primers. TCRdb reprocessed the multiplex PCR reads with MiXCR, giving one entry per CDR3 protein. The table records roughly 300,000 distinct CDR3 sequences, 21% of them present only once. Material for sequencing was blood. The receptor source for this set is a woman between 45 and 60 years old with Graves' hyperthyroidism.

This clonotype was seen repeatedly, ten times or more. CDR3 amino acids: CASSRTGDYGYTF. CDR3 DNA: TGTGCCAGCAGCAGGACAGGTGACTATGGCTACACCTTC. V usage is TRBV3-1 and J usage is TRBJ1-2, with 7 bases fitting TRBD1. This CDR3 is built from 13 residues. Germline-derived CDR1 and CDR2 are LGHDT and YNNKEL (reference sequence). V trimming: 5 bases; J trimming: 3 bases; junction bases outside the gene matches: 3.

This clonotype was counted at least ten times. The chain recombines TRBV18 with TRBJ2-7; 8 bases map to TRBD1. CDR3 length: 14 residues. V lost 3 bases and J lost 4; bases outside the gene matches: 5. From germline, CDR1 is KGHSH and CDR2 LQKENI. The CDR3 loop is CASSPAGGRYEQYF. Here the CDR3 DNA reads TGTGCCAGCTCACCGGCAGGGGGCCGGTACGAGCAGTACTTC.

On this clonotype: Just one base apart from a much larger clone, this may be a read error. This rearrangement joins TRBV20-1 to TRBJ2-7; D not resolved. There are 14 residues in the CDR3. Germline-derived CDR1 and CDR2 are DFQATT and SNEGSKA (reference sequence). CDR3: CSASLSGRVYERYF. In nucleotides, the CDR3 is TGCAGTGCTAGTTTGAGTGGGCGCGTCTACGAGCGGTACTTC.

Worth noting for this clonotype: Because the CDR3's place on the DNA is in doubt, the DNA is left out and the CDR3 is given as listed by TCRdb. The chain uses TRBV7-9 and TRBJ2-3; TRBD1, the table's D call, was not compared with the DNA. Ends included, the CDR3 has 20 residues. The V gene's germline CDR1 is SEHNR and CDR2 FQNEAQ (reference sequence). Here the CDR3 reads CASSFYICSARGALTDTQYF.

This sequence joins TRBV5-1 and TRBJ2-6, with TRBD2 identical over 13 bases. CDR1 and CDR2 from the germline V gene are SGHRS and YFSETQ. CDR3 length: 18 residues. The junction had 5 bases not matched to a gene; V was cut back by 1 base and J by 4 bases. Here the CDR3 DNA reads TGCGCCAGCAGCTTGATCGGGACTAGCGGGGCCGGGGCCAACGTCCTGACTTTC. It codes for CASSLIGTSGAGANVLTF.

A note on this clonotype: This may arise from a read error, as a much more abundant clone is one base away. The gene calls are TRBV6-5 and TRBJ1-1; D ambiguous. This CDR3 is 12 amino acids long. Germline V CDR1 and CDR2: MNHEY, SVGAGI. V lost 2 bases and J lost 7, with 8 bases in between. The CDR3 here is CASSYLVSEAFF. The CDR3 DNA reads TGTGCCAGCAGTTACCTCGTGAGTGAAGCTTTCTTT.

The DNA for the CDR3 is TGTGCCAGCAGCTTCCGACAGGGGGTCGGAGGCACTGAAGCTTTCTTT. It translates to CASSFRQGVGGTEAFF. J is TRBJ1-1 and V is TRBV7-9; 9 bases match TRBD1. The CDR3 totals 16 residues. Losses at the gene ends were 3 bases for V and 4 bases for J; bases not matched to a gene: 9. Germline lookup yields CDR1 SEHNR and CDR2 FQNEAQ (reference sequence).

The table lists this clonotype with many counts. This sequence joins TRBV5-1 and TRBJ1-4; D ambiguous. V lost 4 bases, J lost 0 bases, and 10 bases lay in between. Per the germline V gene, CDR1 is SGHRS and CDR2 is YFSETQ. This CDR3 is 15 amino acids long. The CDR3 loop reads CASSGNGATNEKLFF. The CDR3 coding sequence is TGCGCCAGCAGCGGTAACGGGGCAACTAATGAAAAACTGTTTTTT.

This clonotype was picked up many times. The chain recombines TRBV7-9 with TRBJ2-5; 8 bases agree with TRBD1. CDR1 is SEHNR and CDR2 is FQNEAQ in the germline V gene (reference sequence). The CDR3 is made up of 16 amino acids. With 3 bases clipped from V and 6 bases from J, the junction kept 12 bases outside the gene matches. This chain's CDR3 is CASSFSTGVQVKTQYF. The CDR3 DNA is TGTGCCAGCAGCTTCTCGACAGGGGTCCAGGTGAAGACCCAGTACTTC.

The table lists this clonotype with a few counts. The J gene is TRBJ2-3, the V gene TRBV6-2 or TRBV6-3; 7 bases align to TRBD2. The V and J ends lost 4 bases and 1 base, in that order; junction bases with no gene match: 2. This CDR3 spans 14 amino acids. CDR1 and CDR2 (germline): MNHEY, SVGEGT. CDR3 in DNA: TGTGCCAGCAGTTTCCGGGGGGGCACAGATACGCAGTATTTT. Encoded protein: CASSFRGGTDTQYF.

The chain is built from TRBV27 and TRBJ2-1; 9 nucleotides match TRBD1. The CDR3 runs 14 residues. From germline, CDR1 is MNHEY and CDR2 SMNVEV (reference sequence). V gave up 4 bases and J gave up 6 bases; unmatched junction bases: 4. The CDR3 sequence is CASSWTGESNEQFF. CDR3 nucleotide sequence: TGTGCCAGCAGTTGGACAGGGGAGTCCAATGAGCAGTTCTTC.

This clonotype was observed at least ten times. CDR3 amino acids: CASSPQDRVLGYEQYF. The CDR3 nucleotides are TGTGCCAGCAGCCCTCAGGACAGGGTCTTAGGGTACGAGCAGTACTTC. The chain recombines TRBV28 with TRBJ2-7; 8 nucleotides agree with TRBD1. The CDR3 sequence is 16 residues long. The V and J ends lost 6 bases and 4 bases, in that order; junction bases with no gene match: 14. Germline V gives CDR1 MDHEN, CDR2 SYDVKM. Filled out from reference TRBV28 and TRBJ2-7, the complete variable domain reads DVKVTQSSRYLVKRTGEKVFLECVQDMDHENMFWYRQDPGLGLRLIYFSYDVKMKEKGDIPEGYSVSREKKERFSLILESASTNQTSMYLCASSPQDRVLGYEQYFGPGTRLTVT.

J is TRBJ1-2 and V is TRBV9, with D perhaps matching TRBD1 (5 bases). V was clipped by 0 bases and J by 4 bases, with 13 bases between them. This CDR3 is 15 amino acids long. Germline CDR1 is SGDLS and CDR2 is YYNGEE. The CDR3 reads CASSVEVGRSYGYTF. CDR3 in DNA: TGTGCCAGCAGCGTAGAGGTGGGGCGCAGCTATGGCTACACCTTC.

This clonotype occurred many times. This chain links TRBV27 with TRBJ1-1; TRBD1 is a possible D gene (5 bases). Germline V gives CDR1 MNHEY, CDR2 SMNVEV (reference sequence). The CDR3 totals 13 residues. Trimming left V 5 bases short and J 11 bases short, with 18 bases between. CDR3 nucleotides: TGTGCCAGCAGTCCCACGGGACGAGAAGGCGCTTTCTTT. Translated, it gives CASSPTGREGAFF.

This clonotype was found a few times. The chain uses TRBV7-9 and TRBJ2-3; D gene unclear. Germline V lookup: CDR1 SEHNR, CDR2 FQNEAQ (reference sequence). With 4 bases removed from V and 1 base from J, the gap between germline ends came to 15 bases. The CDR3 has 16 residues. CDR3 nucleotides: TGTGCCAGCAGCTATGGGCCGGAATTGGGCACAGATACGCAGTATTTT. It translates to CASSYGPELGTDTQYF.

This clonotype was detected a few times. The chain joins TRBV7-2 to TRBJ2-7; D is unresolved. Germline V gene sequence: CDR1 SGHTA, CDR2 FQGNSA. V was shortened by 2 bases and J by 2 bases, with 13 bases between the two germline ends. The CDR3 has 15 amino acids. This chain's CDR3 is CASSLRARTTYEQYF. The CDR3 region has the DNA TGTGCCAGCAGCTTAAGGGCAAGGACCACCTACGAGCAGTACTTC.

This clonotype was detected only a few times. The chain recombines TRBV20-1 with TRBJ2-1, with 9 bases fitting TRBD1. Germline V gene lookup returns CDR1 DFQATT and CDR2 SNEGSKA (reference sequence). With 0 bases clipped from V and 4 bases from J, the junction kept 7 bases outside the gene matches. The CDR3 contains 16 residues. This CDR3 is CSARDQQGARYNEQFF. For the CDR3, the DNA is TGCAGTGCTAGAGATCAACAGGGGGCGCGGTACAATGAGCAGTTCTTC.

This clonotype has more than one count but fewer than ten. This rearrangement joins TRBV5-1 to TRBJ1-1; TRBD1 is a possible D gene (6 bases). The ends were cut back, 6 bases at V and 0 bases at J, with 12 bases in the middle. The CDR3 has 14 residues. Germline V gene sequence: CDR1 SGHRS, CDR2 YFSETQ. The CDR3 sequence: CASNAQGMNTEAFF. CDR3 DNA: TGCGCCAGCAACGCACAGGGCATGAACACTGAAGCTTTCTTT.

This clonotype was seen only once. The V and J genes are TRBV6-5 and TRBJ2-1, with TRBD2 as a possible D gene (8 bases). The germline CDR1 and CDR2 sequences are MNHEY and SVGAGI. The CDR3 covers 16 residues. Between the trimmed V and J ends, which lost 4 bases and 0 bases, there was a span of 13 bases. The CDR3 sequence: CASSFSGDSSYNEQFF. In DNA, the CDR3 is TGTGCCAGCAGTTTTAGCGGGGACAGCTCCTACAATGAGCAGTTCTTC.

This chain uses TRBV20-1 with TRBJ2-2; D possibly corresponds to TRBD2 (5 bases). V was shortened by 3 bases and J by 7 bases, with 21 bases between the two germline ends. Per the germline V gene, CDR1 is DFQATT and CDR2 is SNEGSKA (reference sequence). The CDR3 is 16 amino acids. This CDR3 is CSASPRLPLPGGELFF. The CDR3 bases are TGCAGTGCTAGTCCTAGACTACCTTTACCCGGCGGGGAGCTGTTTTTT.

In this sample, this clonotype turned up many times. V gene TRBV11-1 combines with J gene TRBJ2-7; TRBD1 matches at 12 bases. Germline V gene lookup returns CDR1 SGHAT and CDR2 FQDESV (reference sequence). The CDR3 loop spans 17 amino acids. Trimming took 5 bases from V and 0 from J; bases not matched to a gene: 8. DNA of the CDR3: TGTGCCAGCAGCGGGACAGGGGGCGATAGGAGCTCCTACGAGCAGTACTTC. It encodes CASSGTGGDRSSYEQYF.

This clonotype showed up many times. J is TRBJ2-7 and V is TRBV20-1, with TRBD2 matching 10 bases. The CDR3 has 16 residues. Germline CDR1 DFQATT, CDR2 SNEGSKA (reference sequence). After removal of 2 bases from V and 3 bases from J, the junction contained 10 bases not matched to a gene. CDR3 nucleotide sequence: TGCAGTGCTAGACTCCCTAGCGGGAGCAAAAACTACGAGCAGTACTTC. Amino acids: CSARLPSGSKNYEQYF.

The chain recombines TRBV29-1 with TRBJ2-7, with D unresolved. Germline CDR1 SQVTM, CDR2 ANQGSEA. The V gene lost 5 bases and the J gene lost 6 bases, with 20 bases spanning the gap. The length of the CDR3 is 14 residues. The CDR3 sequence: CSVPSLGTDGEQYF. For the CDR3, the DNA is TGCAGCGTTCCCTCCCTCGGAACAGATGGCGAGCAGTACTTC.

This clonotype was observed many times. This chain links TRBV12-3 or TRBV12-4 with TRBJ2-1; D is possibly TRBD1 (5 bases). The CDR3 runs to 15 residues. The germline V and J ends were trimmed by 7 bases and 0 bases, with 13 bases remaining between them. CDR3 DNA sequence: TGTGCCAGCAAGATGGACACGAGCTCCTACAATGAGCAGTTCTTC. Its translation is CASKMDTSSYNEQFF.

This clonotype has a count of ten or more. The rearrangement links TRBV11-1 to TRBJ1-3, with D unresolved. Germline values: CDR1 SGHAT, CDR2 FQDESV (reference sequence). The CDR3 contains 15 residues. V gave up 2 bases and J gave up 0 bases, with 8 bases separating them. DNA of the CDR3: TGTGCCAGCAGCTTATCTTCGGTCTCTGGAAACACCATATATTTT. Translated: CASSLSSVSGNTIYF.

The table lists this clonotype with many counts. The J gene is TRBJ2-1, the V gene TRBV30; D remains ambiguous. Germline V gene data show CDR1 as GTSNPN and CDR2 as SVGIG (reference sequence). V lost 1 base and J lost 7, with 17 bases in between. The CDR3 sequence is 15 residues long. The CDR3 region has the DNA TGTGCCTGGAGTGATAAATGGAAGGCGTTAAATGAGCAGTTCTTC. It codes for CAWSDKWKALNEQFF. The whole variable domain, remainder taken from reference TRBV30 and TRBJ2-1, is SQTIHQWPATLVQPVGSPLSLECTVEGTSNPNLYWYRQAAGRGLQLLFYSVGIGQISSEVPQNLSASRPQDRQFILSSKKLLLSDSGFYLCAWSDKWKALNEQFFGPGTRLTVL.

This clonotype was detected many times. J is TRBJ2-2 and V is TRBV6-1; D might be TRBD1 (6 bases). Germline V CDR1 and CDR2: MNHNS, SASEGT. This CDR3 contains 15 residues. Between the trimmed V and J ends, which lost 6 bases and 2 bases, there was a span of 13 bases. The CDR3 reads CASRGHDPNTGELFF. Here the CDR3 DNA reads TGTGCCAGCAGGGGACACGATCCAAACACCGGGGAGCTGTTTTTT.

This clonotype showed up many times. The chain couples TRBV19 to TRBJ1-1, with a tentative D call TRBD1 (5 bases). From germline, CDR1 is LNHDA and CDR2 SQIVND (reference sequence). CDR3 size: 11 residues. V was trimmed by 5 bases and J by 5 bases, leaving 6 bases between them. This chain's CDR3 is CASSGGTEAFF. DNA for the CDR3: TGTGCCAGTAGTGGGGGAACTGAAGCTTTCTTT.

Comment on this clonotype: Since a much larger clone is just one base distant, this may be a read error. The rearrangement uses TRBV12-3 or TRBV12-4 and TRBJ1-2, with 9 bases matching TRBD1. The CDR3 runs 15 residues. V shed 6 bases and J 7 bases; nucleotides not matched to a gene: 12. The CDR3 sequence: CASRTDRGLHCGYTF. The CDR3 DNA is TGTGCCAGCAGGACGGACAGGGGACTGCACTGTGGCTACACCTTC.

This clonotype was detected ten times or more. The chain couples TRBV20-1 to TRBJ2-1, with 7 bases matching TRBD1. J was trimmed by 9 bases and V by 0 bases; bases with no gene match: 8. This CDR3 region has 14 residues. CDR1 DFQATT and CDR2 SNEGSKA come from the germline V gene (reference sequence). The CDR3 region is CSARDPQGDREQFF. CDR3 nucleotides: TGCAGTGCTAGAGATCCTCAGGGGGACCGTGAGCAGTTCTTC.

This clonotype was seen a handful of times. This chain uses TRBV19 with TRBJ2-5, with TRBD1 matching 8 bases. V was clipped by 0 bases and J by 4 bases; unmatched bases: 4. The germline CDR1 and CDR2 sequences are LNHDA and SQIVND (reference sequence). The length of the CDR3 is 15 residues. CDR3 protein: CASSIDLQGAETQYF. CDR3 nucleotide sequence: TGTGCCAGTAGTATAGATCTCCAGGGGGCAGAGACCCAGTACTTC.

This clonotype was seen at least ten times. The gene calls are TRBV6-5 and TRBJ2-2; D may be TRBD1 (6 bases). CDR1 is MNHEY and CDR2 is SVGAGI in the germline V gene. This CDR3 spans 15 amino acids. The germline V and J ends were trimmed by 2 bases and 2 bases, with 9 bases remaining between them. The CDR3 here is CASSYARGNTGELFF. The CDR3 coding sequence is TGTGCCAGCAGTTACGCCAGGGGTAACACCGGGGAGCTGTTTTTT.